The clone carrying this TCR beta chain was seen more than once but under ten times. TCRdb used MiXCR to reprocess the 5' RACE reads, holding one entry per CDR3 protein. The sample has 350,000 to 500,000 distinct CDR3 sequences, approximately 17% seen once. The source of the sample is a study of identical twins. CDR3 length equals 15 residues. The germline CDR1 and CDR2 sequences are LNHNV and YYDKDF (reference sequence). The V end lost 0 bases, the J end lost 1 base, and 7 bases lay between the germline ends. The sample consisted of naive T cells sorted from blood. The chain uses TRBV15 and TRBJ2-1; D remains unclear. This clonotype originated in a man aged 50-60 years in good health. For the CDR3, the DNA is TGTGCCACCAGCAGAGACGGAAAATCCTACAATGAGCAGTTCTTC. It specifies CATSRDGKSYNEQFF.